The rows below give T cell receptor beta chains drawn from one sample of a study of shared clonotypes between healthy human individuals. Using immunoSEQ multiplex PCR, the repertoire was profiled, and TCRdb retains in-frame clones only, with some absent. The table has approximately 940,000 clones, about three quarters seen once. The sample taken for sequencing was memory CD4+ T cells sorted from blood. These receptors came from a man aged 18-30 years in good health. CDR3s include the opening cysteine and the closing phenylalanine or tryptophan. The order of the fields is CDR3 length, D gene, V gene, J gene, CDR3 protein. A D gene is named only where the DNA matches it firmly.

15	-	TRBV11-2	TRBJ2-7	CASSPLAVMRSEQYF
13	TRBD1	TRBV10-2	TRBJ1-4	CASSGQGAGKLFF
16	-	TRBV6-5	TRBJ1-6	CASSYGGGAASSPLHF
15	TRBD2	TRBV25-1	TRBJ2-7	CASSEALAGVYEQYF
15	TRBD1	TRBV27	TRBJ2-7	CASSLKGQGAYEQYF
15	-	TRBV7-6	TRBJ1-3	CASSLEGDSGNTIYF
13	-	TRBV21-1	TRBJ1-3	CAIRQAGGCTIYF
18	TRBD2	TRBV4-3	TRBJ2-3	CASSQDEPLAGATDTQYF
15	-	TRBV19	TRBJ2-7	CASTVRSTLTYEQYF
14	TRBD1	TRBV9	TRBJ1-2	CASSADRGDYGYTF
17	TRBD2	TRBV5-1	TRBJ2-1	CASSSGLVGGSYNEQFF
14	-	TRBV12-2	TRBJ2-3	CASRPPEQVDTQYF
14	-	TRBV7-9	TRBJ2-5	CASSLAPRAGAQYF
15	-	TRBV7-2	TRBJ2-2	CASSRRVSGPGELFF
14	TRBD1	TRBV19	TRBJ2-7	CASSIPRTGYEQYF
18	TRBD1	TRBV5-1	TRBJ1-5	CASSLRVRTGELYQPQHF
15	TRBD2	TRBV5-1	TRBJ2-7	CASSLESGRSYEQYF
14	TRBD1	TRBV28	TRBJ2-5	CASSPGQAKETQYF